This TCR beta chain is drawn from a study of cytomegalovirus exposure and HLA in healthy donors. The PCR was carried out with 60 Vbeta primers and 13 Jbeta primers. Generated by immunoSEQ multiplex PCR, the TCRdb table keeps only in-frame clones and is missing some. The sample lists 150,000 or so clones, roughly 82% seen once, with 4.2% in the top ten. This clone was recorded a few times. The CDR3 spans 16 residues. Germline lookup yields CDR1 MNHEY and CDR2 SMNVEV (reference sequence). Trimming removed 1 base from V and 0 bases from J; junction bases left unmatched: 2. This TCR came from a male donor in good health and CMV-seropositive. V is TRBV27 and J is TRBJ1-1, with 10 bases identical to TRBD1. Sequencing input: PBMCs. The CDR3 here is CASSLWGQGLNTEAFF. The CDR3, as DNA: TGTGCCAGCAGTTTATGGGGACAGGGGTTGAACACTGAAGCTTTCTTT.